The rows below give T cell receptor beta chains drawn from one sample of a study of identical twins. In TCRdb, the 5' RACE reads were re-called with MiXCR into one record per CDR3 protein. The sample lists about 480,000 distinct CDR3 sequences; 14% were seen once. The same sample was also used in a study of yellow fever vaccine responses in identical twins.

The specimen was CD4+ T cells sorted from blood. Source of these receptors: a woman aged 18-30 years in good health. CDR3s include the opening cysteine and the closing phenylalanine or tryptophan. D genes are given only for firm matches. Expanded clones are given a class, and other clones once, few, many or no size at all.

J gene,clone size,D gene,V gene,CDR3 DNA,CDR3 protein
TRBJ2-5,NA,NA,TRBV7-2,TGTGCCAGCAGACACTCAATCCGGGGGGCCCGGGAGACCCAGTACTTC,CASRHSIRGARETQYF
TRBJ2-5,NA,NA,TRBV7-3,TGTGCCAGCAGCTTAAGCGGGAAGGGGCAACAAGAGACCCAGTACTTC,CASSLSGKGQQETQYF
TRBJ2-7,few,NA,TRBV20-1,TGCAGTGCTTCGGACACTTTCTTTAGGGAGCAGTACTTC,CSASDTFFREQYF
TRBJ1-3,NA,NA,TRBV6-6,TGTGCCAGCAGTTATGGGGCAGGGGACACCATATATTTT,CASSYGAGDTIYF
TRBJ2-5,few,TRBD2,TRBV12-3/TRBV12-4,TGTGCCAGCAGGGCGGGAGTAGGGGAGACCCAGTACTTC,CASRAGVGETQYF
TRBJ2-7,NA,NA,TRBV3-1,TGTGCCAGCAGCCGTCGCCTATCGGTATCCGAGCAGTACTTC,CASSRRLSVSEQYF
TRBJ2-1,many,TRBD1,TRBV15,TGTGCCACCAGCAGAGCTCCGGGACAGGGAAGTTCCGATGAGCAGTTCTTC,CATSRAPGQGSSDEQFF
TRBJ2-1,NA,TRBD2,TRBV3-1,TGTGCCAGCAGCCAAGGTCCGGGAGGTTTTAATGAGCAGTTCTTC,CASSQGPGGFNEQFF
TRBJ1-6,NA,NA,TRBV7-2,TGTGCCAGCAGCAGGGACTCTCAGAGCTCCTATAATTCACCCCTCCACTTT,CASSRDSQSSYNSPLHF
TRBJ2-2,NA,TRBD2,TRBV7-2,TGTGCCAGCAGCATTAAGCGGGGGGCTATCGGGGAGCTGTTTTTT,CASSIKRGAIGELFF
TRBJ2-2,few,NA,TRBV29-1,TGCAGCGTTGGTTCGGGCTTTGGCACCGGGGAGCTGTTTTTT,CSVGSGFGTGELFF
TRBJ2-2,NA,NA,TRBV5-1,TGCGCCAGCAGCTTGAGCGGACTTTCCTTGGGGGAGCTGTTTTTT,CASSLSGLSLGELFF
TRBJ2-5,NA,TRBD2,TRBV9,TGTGCCAGCAGCGTAGCTGGAGCGCGGGGGGGCCACGAGACCCAGTACTTC,CASSVAGARGGHETQYF
TRBJ2-5,few,TRBD2,TRBV5-1,TGCGCCAGCAGCTCCGGACTAGCGGGGGCCTATCAAGAGACCCAGTACTTC,CASSSGLAGAYQETQYF
TRBJ2-5,NA,NA,TRBV7-2,TGTGCCAGCAGCTTAATTGTTGAGACCCAGTACTTC,CASSLIVETQYF
TRBJ2-7,many,TRBD1,TRBV5-1,TGCGCCAGCAGCCGGGGGACAGGTCTTTACGAGCAGTACTTC,CASSRGTGLYEQYF
TRBJ2-7,NA,TRBD1,TRBV6-5,TGTGCCAGCAGTTACTCGGGAGACAGGGGATTCTACGAGCAGTACTTC,CASSYSGDRGFYEQYF
TRBJ2-2,NA,TRBD2,TRBV28,TGTGCCAGGAGCACTGGGACTATTTTTCGGGGCGGGGAGCTGTTTTTT,CARSTGTIFRGGELFF
TRBJ2-7,few,NA,TRBV20-1,TGCAGTGCCAAAATCACAGGGGAGGACGAGCAGTACTTC,CSAKITGEDEQYF
TRBJ2-7,many,NA,TRBV3-1,TGTGCCAGCAGCCACAGTTCCTACGAGCAGTACTTC,CASSHSSYEQYF
TRBJ2-3,NA,NA,TRBV29-1,TGCAGCGGCTACAAACCCCAGGGCGTCCGTCACACAGATACGCAGTATTTT,CSGYKPQGVRHTDTQYF
TRBJ2-5,NA,TRBD2,TRBV12-3/TRBV12-4,TGTGCCGGCACCCAACTAGCGGCAGGGGCGGACCAGTACTTC,CAGTQLAAGADQYF
TRBJ1-6,few,TRBD1,TRBV2,TGTGCCAGCAACCGGGACAGGGATTCACCCCTCCACTTT,CASNRDRDSPLHF
TRBJ2-2,many,TRBD1,TRBV7-6,TGTGCCAGCAGCTTAGCAGGGGGCATGAACACCGGGGAGCTGTTTTTT,CASSLAGGMNTGELFF
TRBJ2-6,few,TRBD2,TRBV7-9,TGTGCCAGCAGCCTAAGCCGGGGGGTTAGGGCCAACGTCCTGACTTTC,CASSLSRGVRANVLTF
TRBJ2-7,NA,TRBD1,TRBV11-2,TGTGCCAGCAGCTCCCAGGGGGCCGGGTACGAGCAGTACTTC,CASSSQGAGYEQYF
TRBJ2-5,many,NA,TRBV20-1,TGCAGTGTCGGCTTGCCGGGAAAAGAGACCCAGTACTTC,CSVGLPGKETQYF
TRBJ2-3,few,NA,TRBV5-1,TGCGCCAGCGGAGAGCCAGATACGCAGTATTTT,CASGEPDTQYF
TRBJ2-5,few,TRBD1,TRBV9,TGTGCCAGCACCATGGACAGGGGGATACAAGAGACCCAGTACTTC,CASTMDRGIQETQYF
TRBJ2-7,NA,NA,TRBV20-1,TGCAGTGCTAGTATTGAATACGAGCAGTACTTC,CSASIEYEQYF
TRBJ2-1,few,NA,TRBV29-1,TGCAGCGTTGAAGTGGCGGAGAAGTACAATGAGCAGTTCTTC,CSVEVAEKYNEQFF
TRBJ2-5,few,TRBD2,TRBV12-3/TRBV12-4,TGTGCCAGCAGCGGGGGACTACCCCAAGAGACCCAGTACTTC,CASSGGLPQETQYF
TRBJ2-1,many,NA,TRBV11-2,TGTGCCAGCAGTTCCCCGGCCCTATCCTACAATGAGCAGTTCTTC,CASSSPALSYNEQFF
TRBJ1-1,NA,NA,TRBV21-1,TGTGCCAGCAGCAAACGGCAAGAGACTTTCTTT,CASSKRQETFF
TRBJ2-7,few,NA,TRBV5-1,TGCGCCAGCAGCTATGGGACGCTGGGATACGAGCAGTACTTC,CASSYGTLGYEQYF
TRBJ2-1,NA,NA,TRBV7-7,TGTGCTAGCAGCTTATTTCTCTCATGGAAGAGCTCCTACAATGAGCAGTTCTTC,CASSLFLSWKSSYNEQFF
TRBJ2-5,few,TRBD2,TRBV7-9,TGTGCCAGCAGCCCCAAGACTAGCGGGGGGAGTGCCCAGTACTTC,CASSPKTSGGSAQYF
TRBJ2-7,NA,TRBD2,TRBV5-6,TGTGCCAGCACCTCGGGGACTAGCGGGAGGGAGCAGTACTTC,CASTSGTSGREQYF
TRBJ2-7,NA,NA,TRBV3-1,TGTGCCAGCAGCCAGGGAGGGGGCTGGTACGAGCAGTACTTC,CASSQGGGWYEQYF
TRBJ2-7,NA,NA,TRBV29-1,TGCAGCGCCAGTCGTACAGGGCGCCGCCACGAGCAGTACTTC,CSASRTGRRHEQYF
TRBJ2-1,NA,NA,TRBV20-1,TGCAGTGTTCACCCTTCGGGGGAGCACAATGAGCAGTTCTTC,CSVHPSGEHNEQFF
TRBJ2-3,many,NA,TRBV5-1,TGCGCCAGCAGCTTGGCGTCGGGGTTATTCAACGCAGATACGCAGTATTTT,CASSLASGLFNADTQYF
TRBJ2-7,few,NA,TRBV7-9,TGTGCCAGCAGCAGAAAAGGGACGGCCTACGAGCAGTACTTC,CASSRKGTAYEQYF
TRBJ2-3,few,TRBD2,TRBV6-1,TGTGCCAGCATGGGGGGGGGAATGGGCACAGATACGCAGTATTTT,CASMGGGMGTDTQYF
TRBJ2-7,few,NA,TRBV5-1,TGCGCCAGCAGCTTGGGGTCGGGAGGGGGCCACGAGCAGTACTTC,CASSLGSGGGHEQYF
TRBJ2-1,NA,TRBD2,TRBV5-5,TGTGCCAGCAGCCCCATAGCGGGGGGGTTCGAGCAGTTCTTC,CASSPIAGGFEQFF
TRBJ1-2,many,TRBD1,TRBV29-1,TGCAGCGTTGACGATACCACAGGGGTCATGGGGGGCTACACCTTC,CSVDDTTGVMGGYTF
TRBJ2-2,few,NA,TRBV2,TGTGCCAGCACCAGGCGGGGGCCCGACACCGGGGAGCTGTTTTTT,CASTRRGPDTGELFF
TRBJ2-3,few,NA,TRBV3-1,TGTGCCAGCAGCCAAAATTCTAGAGGGGATACGCAGTATTTT,CASSQNSRGDTQYF
TRBJ2-5,NA,NA,TRBV7-2,TGTGCCAGCAGCTTCGACCGACTAGGAGGGGGGGAGACCCAGTACTTC,CASSFDRLGGGETQYF
TRBJ2-1,few,TRBD2,TRBV5-1,TGCGCCAGCAGCCAAACCGAAGCGGGGATCTACAATGAGCAGTTCTTC,CASSQTEAGIYNEQFF
TRBJ1-1,few,TRBD1,TRBV3-1,TGTGCCAGCAGCCAGCCCGGGACAGCGAACACTGAAGCTTTCTTT,CASSQPGTANTEAFF
TRBJ2-1,few,NA,TRBV25-1,TGTGCCAGCAGTGATGTTGTCAGCTACAATGAGCAGTTCTTC,CASSDVVSYNEQFF
TRBJ2-2,many,TRBD1,TRBV24-1,TGTGCCATCGGGACAGCAACGAACACCGGGGAGCTGTTTTTT,CAIGTATNTGELFF
TRBJ1-2,NA,NA,TRBV2,TGTGCCAGCACTAGGAACTATGGCTACACCTTC,CASTRNYGYTF
TRBJ2-3,NA,NA,TRBV20-1,TGCAGTGGTACGACCGAGGTGACGCAGTATTTT,CSGTTEVTQYF
TRBJ2-7,NA,TRBD2,TRBV29-1,TGCAGCGTAGCTAGCGGAGGTGGATCCTACGAGCAGTACTTC,CSVASGGGSYEQYF
TRBJ2-3,many,NA,TRBV5-1,TGCGCCAGCAGCTTGGATTCCAGGCCCCACAACACGCAGTATTTT,CASSLDSRPHNTQYF